These T cell receptor beta chains were read from a single sample in a study of blood T cell repertoires in COVID-19. This table comes from immunoSEQ multiplex PCR, and its TCRdb copy is limited to in-frame clones, with some not included. The sample records almost 250,000 clones, more than 75% being singletons. Sequenced: peripheral blood. The receptors shown here come from an elderly woman with COVID-19, enrolled during active disease. CDR3s include the opening cysteine and the closing phenylalanine or tryptophan. D genes are given only for firm matches. Clone size, where shown, is once, few, many, or a class for clones that have expanded.

clone size,J gene,D gene,V gene,CDR3 DNA,CDR3 protein
-,TRBJ2-3,TRBD2,TRBV5-4,TGTGCCAGCAGGGAAGGACTAGCGGTCACAGATACGCAGTATTTT,CASREGLAVTDTQYF
-,TRBJ1-5,TRBD1,TRBV30,TGTGCCTGGAGGGAGAGGGGGCGGGATAGCAATCAGCCCCAGCATTTT,CAWRERGRDSNQPQHF
-,TRBJ1-1,TRBD1,TRBV27,TGTGCCAGCAGTTTCACAGGGGTGAACACTGAAGCTTTCTTT,CASSFTGVNTEAFF
-,TRBJ2-5,TRBD2,TRBV5-1,TGCGCCAGCAGCTTGGCCGGGACTAGCGGGGGAAGTCGGGAGACCCAGTACTTC,CASSLAGTSGGSRETQYF
-,TRBJ1-5,TRBD1,TRBV18,TGTGCCAGCTCACCCTCGACAGGGGGCCAGCCCCAGCATTTT,CASSPSTGGQPQHF
once,TRBJ1-3,TRBD1,TRBV6-5,TGTGCCAGCAGGCCCGGGACAGCGGGAAACACCATATATTTT,CASRPGTAGNTIYF
-,TRBJ2-3,TRBD2,TRBV12-3/TRBV12-4,TGTGCCAGCAGCTACTCTAGCGGGGCTACGCAGTATTTT,CASSYSSGATQYF
-,TRBJ1-6,TRBD1,TRBV7-9,TGTGCCAGCAGACCCACCGGGACAGGCCTTAATTCACCCCTCCACTTT,CASRPTGTGLNSPLHF
-,TRBJ1-1,-,TRBV12-3/TRBV12-4,TGTGCCAGCAGGCGAAGTCAAGCTTTCTTT,CASRRSQAFF
-,TRBJ2-5,TRBD2,TRBV5-8,TGTGCCAGCAGCCCCGGGACTAGGACCCAAGAGACCCAGTACTTC,CASSPGTRTQETQYF
-,TRBJ2-1,TRBD2,TRBV9,TGTGCCAGCAGCGAACAAACTAGCGGGGTAAAAAATGAGCAGTTCTTC,CASSEQTSGVKNEQFF
-,TRBJ2-5,-,TRBV7-9,TGTGCCAGCAGCTTAGTTTCAGGAGGAGAGACCCAGTACTTC,CASSLVSGGETQYF
once,TRBJ2-3,-,TRBV5-1,TGCGCCAGCAGGACTAGAGAAACAGATACGCAGTATTTT,CASRTRETDTQYF
-,TRBJ2-4,-,TRBV3-1/TRBV3-2,TGTGCCAGCAGCCAAGATTGGAGGGGCCTAGTAGCCAAAAACATTCAGTACTTC,CASSQDWRGLVAKNIQYF
-,TRBJ1-1,-,TRBV28,TGTGCCAGCAGTTTAAGGCAGGGTCGATTGAACACTGAAGCTTTCTTT,CASSLRQGRLNTEAFF
-,TRBJ1-2,-,TRBV28,TGTGCCAGCATCCCAAGGGGAGGAGCTAACTATGGCTACACCTTC,CASIPRGGANYGYTF
-,TRBJ1-3,-,TRBV7-2,TGTGCCAGCAGTCCGCCAGCGGGGGGCCCTACTGGAAACACCATATATTTT,CASSPPAGGPTGNTIYF
few,TRBJ1-5,-,TRBV10-3,TGTGCCATCAGTTCCTCGGGGGATCAGCCCCAGCATTTT,CAISSSGDQPQHF
few,TRBJ1-1,TRBD1,TRBV9,TGTGCCAGCAACACCGACGACAGGGCGGCTTTCTTT,CASNTDDRAAFF
-,TRBJ1-1,-,TRBV12-3/TRBV12-4,TGTGCCAGCACCCTTGGGCCGAGCACTGAAGCTTTCTTT,CASTLGPSTEAFF
-,TRBJ1-2,-,TRBV28,TGTGCCAGCAGCCAGGGGCTAGGGTATGGCTACACCTTC,CASSQGLGYGYTF
-,TRBJ2-2,TRBD1,TRBV2,TGTGCCAGCAGTGAACCGGGGGACAGGGTCGCCGGGGAGCTGTTTTTT,CASSEPGDRVAGELFF
-,TRBJ2-1,-,TRBV28,TGTGCCAGCAGACCGACGAGGAAGGGGGTTTACAATGAGCAGTTCTTC,CASRPTRKGVYNEQFF
-,TRBJ1-6,TRBD1,TRBV24-1,TGTGCCATTTCGACAGGGATGGGCTCCTATAATTCACCCCTCCACTTT,CAISTGMGSYNSPLHF
-,TRBJ1-2,TRBD1,TRBV30,TGTGCCTGGAGTGAGAAACGGACAGGAGGGGACTATGGCTACACCTTC,CAWSEKRTGGDYGYTF
-,TRBJ2-1,TRBD2,TRBV7-2,TGTGCCAGCAGCCCAGCCAGCGGGGGGCGGGGTGAGCAGTTCTTC,CASSPASGGRGEQFF
-,TRBJ1-1,-,TRBV19,TGTGCCAGTAGTTTTTGGCAGATGAACACTGAAGCTTTCTTT,CASSFWQMNTEAFF
-,TRBJ2-1,TRBD1,TRBV5-1,TGCGCCAGCAGCTTGGAAGGACAGGAGTACAATGAGCAGTTCTTC,CASSLEGQEYNEQFF
-,TRBJ1-6,TRBD1,TRBV10-3,TGTGCCACCACAGGGGATGATTCACCCCTCCACTTT,CATTGDDSPLHF